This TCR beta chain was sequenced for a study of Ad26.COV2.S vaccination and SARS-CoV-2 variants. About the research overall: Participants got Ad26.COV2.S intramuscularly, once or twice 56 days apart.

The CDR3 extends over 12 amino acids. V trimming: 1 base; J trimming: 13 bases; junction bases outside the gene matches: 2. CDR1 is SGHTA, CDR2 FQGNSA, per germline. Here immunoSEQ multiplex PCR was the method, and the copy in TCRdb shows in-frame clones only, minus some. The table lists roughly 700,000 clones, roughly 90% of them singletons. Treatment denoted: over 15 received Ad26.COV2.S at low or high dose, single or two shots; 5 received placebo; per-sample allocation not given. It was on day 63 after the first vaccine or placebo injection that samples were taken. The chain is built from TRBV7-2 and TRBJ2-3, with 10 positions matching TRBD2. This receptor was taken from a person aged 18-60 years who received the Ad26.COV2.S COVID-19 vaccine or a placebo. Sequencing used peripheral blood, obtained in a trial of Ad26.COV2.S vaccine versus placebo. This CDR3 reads CASSLELAGKYF. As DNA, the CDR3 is TGTGCCAGCAGCTTAGAACTAGCGGGGAAGTATTTT.